The next 3 T cell receptor beta chains were all read from a single sample in a study of T cells in Graves' hyperthyroidism and ophthalmopathy. TCR beta CDR3 sequences were amplified from RNA transcripts. Carried out on the TCR CDR3, a first-round RT-PCR used the HTBI primer set. TCRdb re-derived calls from the multiplex PCR reads in MiXCR, one entry per CDR3 protein. The repertoire includes a few hundred thousand distinct CDR3 sequences, roughly 13% of them detected once, and about 4.9% sits in the top ten. Sequencing was performed on blood. These receptors all come from a woman younger than 35 with Graves' hyperthyroidism.

V and J are TRBV2 and TRBJ1-5; TRBD1 matches at 9 bases. Germline CDR1 is SNHLY and CDR2 is FYNNEI. Trimming took 1 base from V and 7 from J; bases not matched to a gene: 8. The CDR3 is made up of 16 amino acids. CDR3 nucleotide sequence: TGTGCCAGCAGTGAAGATTTACAGGGGGCGAGGCAGCCCCAGCATTTT. It is translated as CASSEDLQGARQPQHF.

This clonotype appeared many times. The chain employs TRBV3-1 and TRBJ2-7, with 12 nucleotides matching TRBD2. Germline CDR1 is LGHDT and CDR2 is YNNKEL (reference sequence). V shed 1 base, J shed 9 bases, and the junction held 16 bases outside the gene matches. This CDR3 is built from 18 residues. The CDR3 sequence: CASSQVTSSGRVMSAQYF. For the CDR3, the DNA is TGTGCCAGCAGCCAAGTGACGTCTAGCGGGAGGGTAATGAGCGCGCAGTACTTC.

The chain uses TRBV27 and TRBJ2-7; 7 positions agree with TRBD2. Trimming removed 3 bases from V and 9 bases from J; junction bases left unmatched: 11. This CDR3 comprises 14 residues. CDR1 is MNHEY, CDR2 SMNVEV, per germline (reference sequence). CDR3 bases: TGTGCCAGCAGTTTGGGGACGGGAGGCCGCGGGCAGTACTTC. Amino acid sequence: CASSLGTGGRGQYF.